These T cell receptor beta chains were read from a single sample in a study of T cell responses to AZD1222 COVID-19 vaccine. Assay used: immunoSEQ multiplex PCR; TCRdb lists only in-frame clones, some missing. The sample lists more than 150,000 clones, about 90% seen once, with 1.3% in the top ten. The sequencing here drew on peripheral blood, taken 28 days after the second AZD1222 dose. These receptors all stem from an adult who received the AZD1222 COVID-19 vaccine. Both conserved end residues are part of each CDR3. The order of the fields is CDR3 length, clone size, J gene, V gene, D gene, CDR3 protein, CDR3 DNA. A D gene is named only where the DNA matches it firmly. Expanded clones are given a class, and other clones once, few, many or no size at all.

>15|.|TRBJ1-1|TRBV5-1|TRBD1
CASVRDRWENTEAFF
TGCGCCAGCGTCCGGGACAGGTGGGAGAACACTGAAGCTTTCTTT
>14|.|TRBJ2-7|TRBV24-1|.
CATSDPRGALEQYF
TGTGCCACCAGTGACCCCAGGGGAGCGCTCGAGCAGTACTTC
>15|.|TRBJ1-5|TRBV6-5|TRBD1
CASRAGTGVDQPQHF
TGTGCCAGCAGGGCCGGGACAGGGGTTGATCAGCCCCAGCATTTT
>14|.|TRBJ1-2|TRBV6-5|.
CASKSPGGNYGYTF
TGTGCCAGCAAGAGCCCAGGAGGGAACTATGGCTACACCTTC
>14|.|TRBJ2-1|TRBV27|.
CATAGITLYNEQFF
TGTGCCACGGCGGGAATAACTCTCTACAATGAGCAGTTCTTC
>16|once|TRBJ1-4|TRBV5-4|.
CASSLAPGGSNEKLFF
TGTGCCAGCAGCTTGGCTCCGGGGGGTTCTAATGAAAAACTGTTTTTT
>15|.|TRBJ2-7|TRBV25-1|TRBD1
CASSEMGQAHYEQYF
TGTGCCAGCAGTGAAATGGGACAGGCGCACTACGAGCAGTACTTC
>16|.|TRBJ1-3|TRBV6-5|.
CASSSAGSLSGNTIYF
TGTGCCAGCAGTTCCGCAGGAAGTCTATCTGGAAACACCATATATTTT
>21|.|TRBJ1-6|TRBV15|TRBD1
CATSRTIDRGSYQYDNSPLHF
TGTGCCACCAGCAGGACAATCGACAGGGGCTCCTACCAATACGATAATTCACCCCTCCACTTT
>13|.|TRBJ1-2|TRBV18|.
CASSQGENYGYTF
TGTGCCAGCTCACAGGGAGAAAACTATGGCTACACCTTC
>14|.|TRBJ1-1|TRBV19|TRBD1
CASSIGTAMDEAFF
TGTGCCAGTAGTATCGGGACAGCTATGGATGAAGCTTTCTTT
>15|.|TRBJ2-7|TRBV7-2|TRBD2
CASSPGTSGTYEQYF
TGTGCCAGCAGCCCTGGGACTAGCGGGACCTACGAGCAGTACTTC